This T cell receptor beta chain was identified during a study of shared clonotypes between healthy human individuals. For the study at large: CD4 naive cells filled three plates per donor, CD4 memory three, CD8 naive two and CD8 memory one. Study findings and constraints: All-four-donor shared clonotypes had higher generation probabilities than non-shared clonotypes did. A handful of donors showed sharing of about 4.8% of naive CD4 clonotypes. Richness estimates generally favored naive over memory subsets.

CD45RO-negative, CCR7-positively selected cells formed the naive CD8 fraction, excluding terminally differentiated effector memory CD45RA+ cells. Trimming stripped 2 bases from V and 6 bases from J, with 7 bases between. This CDR3 region has 13 residues. Germline CDR1 MNHEY, CDR2 SVGAGI. As concerns this clone: Its antigen remains unknown.

Sequencing used immunoSEQ multiplex PCR; TCRdb keeps in-frame clones, though not all of them. The data contain roughly 770,000 clones, about 96% of them singletons. The V call is TRBV6-5, the J call TRBJ2-2, with D unresolved. The source material was naive CD8+ T cells sorted from blood. This TCR came from a man aged 25-40 years in good health. The DNA for the CDR3 is TGTGCCAGCAGTTACGTGACCGCCGGGGAGCTGTTTTTT. Its translation is CASSYVTAGELFF.